These 29 T cell receptor beta chains came from one sample sequenced in a study of memory CD4+ T cells and cytomegalovirus serostatus. Libraries were prepared by immunoSEQ multiplex PCR; TCRdb keeps only in-frame clonotypes and omits some of them. The table records 55,000 or so clones, around 80% of them present only once. Single viable CD3+CD4+CD8-CD45RO+ cells were sorted as the memory CD4+ T cells. The material sequenced was memory CD4+ T cells from blood. The receptors here all came from an adult in good health and CMV-seropositive.

The rearrangement uses TRBV6-5 and TRBJ2-1; 11 bases are shared with TRBD2. The V gene end was trimmed by 6 bases and the J gene end by 6 bases; junction bases not matched to a gene: 7. The CDR3 is made up of 15 amino acids. CDR1 is MNHEY and CDR2 is SVGAGI in the germline V gene. The CDR3 DNA follows: TGTGCCAGCAGCCTCACTAGCGGGAGTGTCAATGAGCAGTTCTTC. This encodes CASSLTSGSVNEQFF.

This clone is categorized as medium-sized. The chain recombines TRBV6-5 with TRBJ2-1; 10 nucleotides agree with TRBD1. The V segment lost 6 bases and the J segment 6 bases; nucleotides outside the gene matches: 2. The V gene's germline CDR1 is MNHEY and CDR2 SVGAGI. CDR3 length: 13 amino acids. Here the CDR3 reads CASRRTGGNEQFF. Here the CDR3 DNA reads TGTGCCAGCAGGAGGACAGGGGGCAATGAGCAGTTCTTC.

The chain uses TRBV12-5 and TRBJ1-2; D remains unclear. The CDR3 is 12 residues long. The V end was cut by 6 bases, the J end by 8 bases, with 13 bases between. The germline V gene encodes CDR1 LGHNT and CDR2 FRNRAP. As DNA, the CDR3 is TGTGCTAGTGGCTTGTTTTCCGGAGGCTACACCTTC. Amino acids: CASGLFSGGYTF. Full variable domain (remainder filled in from reference TRBV12-5 and TRBJ1-2): DARVTQTPRHKVTEMGQEVTMRCQPILGHNTVFWYRQTMMQGLELLAYFRNRAPLDDSGMPKDRFSAEMPDATLATLKIQPSEPRDSAVYFCASGLFSGGYTFGSGTRLTVV.

The V and J genes are TRBV5-6 and TRBJ2-5; 7 nucleotides agree with TRBD2. V dropped 4 bases and J dropped 4; count of bases not matched to a gene: 10. Germline CDR1 reads SGHDT; CDR2 reads YYEEEE. The CDR3 is 15 amino acids. The CDR3 region has the DNA TGTGCCAGCAGCCTTTGGCAGTGGGGGGGAGAGACCCAGTACTTC. Translating it yields CASSLWQWGGETQYF. The entire variable domain, with the rest obtained from reference TRBV5-6 and TRBJ2-5, is as follows: DAGVTQSPTHLIKTRGQQVTLRCSPKSGHDTVSWYQQALGQGPQFIFQYYEEEERQRGNFPDRFSGHQFPNYSSELNVNALLLGDSALYLCASSLWQWGGETQYFGPGTRLLVL.

In this sample, this clone turned up once. The genes are TRBV12-5 and TRBJ2-2; D not resolved. The germline gives CDR1 LGHNT, CDR2 FRNRAP. The CDR3 totals 12 residues. The V end lost 6 bases, the J end lost 4 bases, and 6 bases lay between the germline ends. The CDR3 nucleotides read TGTGCTAGTGGGGGATTCACCGGGGAGCTGTTTTTT. Translating gives CASGGFTGELFF.

V is TRBV7-8 and J is TRBJ1-4; the D is unclear. Deletions cut 5 bases from V and 4 bases from J, with 20 bases between. Per germline, CDR1 SGHVS and CDR2 FQNEAQ. There are 17 residues in the CDR3. The CDR3 DNA reads as TGTGCCAGCAGCACCCGTAGGGTTGCCACCTATAATGAAAAACTGTTTTTT. Translated: CASSTRRVATYNEKLFF.

The CDR3 region has the DNA TGTGCCAGCAGCTTGCTAAACAGGGGCCGGGGCTTTAAACTGTTTTTT. It yields the protein CASSLLNRGRGFKLFF. The V call is TRBV5-6, the J call TRBJ1-4; TRBD1 matches 7 bases. The germline gives CDR1 SGHDT, CDR2 YYEEEE. The CDR3 contains 16 residues. After removal of 1 base from V and 11 bases from J, the junction contained 14 bases not matched to a gene.

The chain employs TRBV7-9 and TRBJ2-5, with D possibly matching TRBD1 (6 bases). Trimming took 2 bases from V and 4 from J, leaving 14 bases between them. The CDR3 consists of 15 residues. The germline gives CDR1 SEHNR, CDR2 FQNEAQ (reference sequence). The CDR3: CASSLPNLGGETQYF. CDR3 sequence (DNA): TGTGCCAGCAGCTTACCTAATTTAGGGGGAGAGACCCAGTACTTC.

The chain uses TRBV5-1 and TRBJ1-4; TRBD1 is a possible D gene (6 bases). Trimming left V 4 bases short and J 0 bases short, with 22 bases between. CDR1 and CDR2 from the germline V gene are SGHRS and YFSETQ. This CDR3 region has 19 residues. As DNA, the CDR3 is TGCGCCAGCAGCGTACCCAGGGGAAGGGGAATCCCAACTAATGAAAAACTGTTTTTT. Protein sequence: CASSVPRGRGIPTNEKLFF.

V gene TRBV30 combines with J gene TRBJ1-3; D perhaps matches TRBD1 (5 bases). This CDR3 is built from 15 residues. Germline-derived CDR1 and CDR2 are GTSNPN and SVGIG (reference sequence). V dropped 0 bases and J dropped 2 bases, with 11 bases sitting between them. CDR3 sequence: CAWSVAGIPGNTIYF. CDR3 sequence (DNA): TGTGCCTGGAGTGTAGCAGGGATCCCTGGAAACACCATATATTTT.

The chain employs TRBV7-8 and TRBJ2-1; perhaps TRBD2 as D (6 bases). The germline gives CDR1 SGHVS, CDR2 FQNEAQ. Deletions cut 7 bases from V and 8 bases from J, with 9 bases between. The CDR3 has 11 amino acids. The CDR3 spells CASTRRDEQFF. Here the CDR3 DNA reads TGTGCCAGCACGCGGAGGGATGAGCAGTTCTTC.

The V gene is TRBV28, the J gene TRBJ1-5; maybe TRBD1 (5 bases). The CDR3 totals 13 residues. Germline CDR1 MDHEN, CDR2 SYDVKM. Deletions cut 6 bases from V and 5 bases from J, with 11 bases between. The CDR3 nucleotides read TGTGCCAGCAGATCGGGACCCCATCAGCCCCAGCATTTT. This encodes CASRSGPHQPQHF.

The chain joins TRBV10-3 to TRBJ2-5; D remains ambiguous. V was cut by 3 bases and J by 4 bases, with 6 bases left in between. The CDR3 has 12 amino acids. From germline, CDR1 is ENHRY and CDR2 SYGVKD. The DNA of the CDR3 is TGTGCCATCAGTGACGTCGGAGAGACCCAGTACTTC. Translation gives CAISDVGETQYF.

The J gene is TRBJ1-5, the V gene TRBV7-2; TRBD1 aligns across 8 bases. After removal of 2 bases from V and 3 bases from J, the junction contained 3 bases not matched to a gene. The CDR3 covers 15 residues. CDR1 and CDR2 from the germline V gene are SGHTA and FQGNSA. The DNA of the CDR3 is TGTGCCAGCAGCTTACAGGGGGCGAACAATCAGCCCCAGCATTTT. It encodes CASSLQGANNQPQHF.

The chain couples TRBV19 to TRBJ2-3; 9 positions match TRBD1. V dropped 5 bases and J dropped 5; count of bases not matched to a gene: 5. The CDR3 consists of 14 residues. Germline CDR1 is LNHDA and CDR2 is SQIVND (reference sequence). The CDR3 reads CASSPPGQGDTQYF. CDR3 bases: TGTGCCAGTAGTCCCCCGGGACAGGGAGATACGCAGTATTTT.

The V and J genes are TRBV5-1 and TRBJ2-5, with D maybe TRBD2 (5 bases). Germline lookup yields CDR1 SGHRS and CDR2 YFSETQ. The CDR3 sequence is 14 residues long. V shed 4 bases and J shed 2 bases, with 12 bases lying between them. This CDR3 reads CASSNPRGQETQYF. CDR3 bases: TGCGCCAGCAGCAACCCAAGAGGGCAAGAGACCCAGTACTTC. Full variable domain (outside the CDR3, taken from reference TRBV5-1 and TRBJ2-5): KAGVTQTPRYLIKTRGQQVTLSCSPISGHRSVSWYQQTPGQGLQFLFEYFSETQRNKGNFPGRFSGRQFSNSRSEMNVSTLELGDSALYLCASSNPRGQETQYFGPGTRLLVL.

This chain joins TRBV7-6 and TRBJ2-5, with D tentatively TRBD1 or TRBD2 (6 bases each). This CDR3 contains 16 residues. The V and J ends lost 4 bases and 5 bases respectively, with 20 bases between them. CDR1 is SGHVS, CDR2 FNYEAQ, per germline. CDR3 protein: CASSSGGGQSWETQYF. In DNA, the CDR3 is TGTGCCAGCAGCTCAGGAGGGGGGCAATCTTGGGAGACCCAGTACTTC.

This chain uses TRBV6-1 with TRBJ2-1; D is unclear. Germline lookup yields CDR1 MNHNS and CDR2 SASEGT. Between the trimmed V and J ends, which lost 2 bases and 5 bases, there was a span of 7 bases. There are 13 residues in the CDR3. CDR3 region: CASSERVDNEQFF. In DNA, the CDR3 is TGTGCCAGCAGTGAAAGGGTAGACAATGAGCAGTTCTTC.

The chain is built from TRBV10-1 and TRBJ2-3; D gene unclear. The CDR3 covers 15 residues. The germline V gene encodes CDR1 WNHNN and CDR2 SYGVQD (reference sequence). V gave up 2 bases and J gave up 0 bases, with 9 bases separating them. CDR3 sequence reads: CASSERRVSTDTQYF. DNA for the CDR3: TGCGCCAGCAGTGAGCGACGGGTAAGCACAGATACGCAGTATTTT.

The sample holds a few counts of this clone. This chain connects TRBV7-6 to TRBJ1-6; the match to TRBD1 covers 10 bases. The CDR3 is made up of 16 amino acids. The ends lost 3 bases at V and 5 bases at J; junction bases unmatched: 4. The germline V gene has CDR1 SGHVS and CDR2 FNYEAQ. CDR3: CASSLRTGGDNSPLHF. The CDR3 bases are TGTGCCAGCAGCTTGAGGACAGGGGGGGATAATTCACCCCTCCACTTT.

The J gene is TRBJ2-5, the V gene TRBV29-1; D possibly matches TRBD1 or TRBD2 (5 bases each). The CDR3 is 14 amino acids. V shed 6 bases and J shed 2 bases, with 16 bases lying between them. Germline-derived CDR1 and CDR2 are SQVTM and ANQGSEA. CDR3 DNA: TGCAGCGTCACCCCCGGGACCGTTCAAGAGACCCAGTACTTC. Translation gives CSVTPGTVQETQYF.

This chain uses TRBV18 with TRBJ2-5; 9 bases match TRBD1. CDR1 KGHSH and CDR2 LQKENI come from the germline V gene. V shed 9 bases, J shed 5 bases, and the junction held 10 bases outside the gene matches. This CDR3 spans 14 amino acids. CDR3 amino acids: CASSPGQGLETQYF. CDR3 bases: TGTGCCAGTTCCCCGGGACAGGGTTTGGAGACCCAGTACTTC.

V gene TRBV4-2 combines with J gene TRBJ2-1; 12 positions agree with TRBD2. The trim removed 5 bases at V and 9 bases at J, leaving 11 bases unmatched. The CDR3 length is 16 residues. Germline loops: CDR1 LGHNA, CDR2 YNFKEQ. CDR3: CASSTRTSGNSAEQFF. The CDR3, as DNA: TGTGCCAGCAGCACCCGGACTAGCGGGAATTCGGCTGAGCAGTTCTTC.

This clone was counted a few times. V is TRBV7-2 and J is TRBJ1-3, with a weak D call TRBD1 (5 bases). Germline values: CDR1 SGHTA, CDR2 FQGNSA. Deletions cut 3 bases from V and 3 bases from J, with 15 bases between. CDR3 size: 16 residues. This CDR3 is CASSFIQAAGGNTIYF. The CDR3 coding sequence is TGTGCCAGCAGCTTTATACAGGCGGCCGGTGGAAACACCATATATTTT.

The chain employs TRBV9 and TRBJ2-7, with D possibly TRBD2 on 6 matching bases. Germline assignment: CDR1 SGDLS and CDR2 YYNGEE. V lost 4 bases and J 1 base, leaving 12 bases between the germline ends. This CDR3 region has 14 residues. The DNA for the CDR3 is TGTGCCAGCAGCCCCGGGACTCATTCCTACGAGCAGTACTTC. This sequence encodes CASSPGTHSYEQYF.

This clone came up a few times. The chain is built from TRBV7-2 and TRBJ1-5, with D unresolved. Germline-derived CDR1 and CDR2 are SGHTA and FQGNSA. V was cut by 1 base and J by 0 bases, with 7 bases left in between. There are 15 residues in the CDR3. CDR3 sequence (DNA): TGTGCCAGCAGCTTAGAGCTGGATAGCAATCAGCCCCAGCATTTT. Translation gives CASSLELDSNQPQHF. The complete variable domain, with remaining parts taken from reference TRBV7-2 and TRBJ1-5, reads GAGVSQSPSNKVTEKGKDVELRCDPISGHTALYWYRQSLGQGLEFLIYFQGNSAPDKSGLPSDRFSAERTGGSVSTLTIQRTQQEDSAVYLCASSLELDSNQPQHFGDGTRLSIL.

The CDR3 sequence is CASSLGLDGYTF. The CDR3 region has the DNA TGTGCCAGCAGCTTAGGACTTGATGGCTACACCTTC. This sequence joins TRBV7-9 and TRBJ1-2, with D unresolved. The CDR3 is 12 amino acids. Trimming pared 1 base from V and 6 bases from J, leaving 6 bases between. Germline CDR1 and CDR2: SEHNR and FQNEAQ (reference sequence).

This clone has only a few counts. The gene calls are TRBV6-1 and TRBJ2-6, with D maybe TRBD2 (6 bases). The length of the CDR3 is 15 residues. V shed 6 bases and J shed 0 bases, with 9 bases lying between them. The germline CDR1 and CDR2 sequences are MNHNS and SASEGT. The CDR3, as DNA: TGTGCCAGCAGGATGGGGGGCTCTGGGGCCAACGTCCTGACTTTC. Its translation: CASRMGGSGANVLTF.

The chain is built from TRBV5-1 and TRBJ2-1; 12 positions agree with TRBD2. J gave up 6 bases and V 1 base, and 5 bases lay outside the gene matches. The germline V gene has CDR1 SGHRS and CDR2 YFSETQ. The CDR3 length is 16 residues. The CDR3 spells CASSLLASGRANEQFF. The DNA of the CDR3 is TGCGCCAGCAGCTTGCTGGCTAGCGGGAGGGCCAATGAGCAGTTCTTC.